Listed below are T cell receptor beta chains from one sample, sequenced in a study of T cells in Graves' hyperthyroidism and ophthalmopathy. A single record per CDR3 protein comes from TCRdb applying MiXCR to the multiplex PCR reads. The data hold roughly 290,000 distinct CDR3 sequences, with about an eighth observed a single time. The sample consisted of blood. The receptors originated from a woman aged 30 to 39 with Graves' hyperthyroidism that later progressed to Graves' ophthalmopathy. Both conserved end residues are part of each CDR3. A D gene is named only where the DNA matches it firmly. Only part of the rows carry a size: once, few, many, or a class if the clone is expanded.

v_gene	d_gene	abundance	j_gene	CDR3nt	CDR3aa
TRBV6-1	-	-	TRBJ2-5	TGTGCCAGCAGTAACAGGCCCTTGTCGGAGACCCAGTACTTC	CASSNRPLSETQYF
TRBV29-1	TRBD1	many	TRBJ2-7	TGCAGCGTCGGGACAGGATCAAGCGACGAGCAGTACTTC	CSVGTGSSDEQYF
TRBV7-9	TRBD2	-	TRBJ2-2	TGTGCCAGCAGCTATAGCGGGAGTTTCGGGGAGCTGTTTTTT	CASSYSGSFGELFF
TRBV20-1	TRBD2	many	TRBJ2-7	TGCAGTGCTAGATGGGAGGGAACCTACGAGCAGTACTTC	CSARWEGTYEQYF
TRBV4-3	TRBD1	many	TRBJ1-6	TGCGCCAGCAGCCAAGGACAGGGAAAAAGTTCACCCCTCCACTTT	CASSQGQGKSSPLHF
TRBV9	TRBD2	-	TRBJ2-1	TGTGCCAGCAGCGTCCAGCTAGCGGGAGGAGATGAGCAGTTCTTC	CASSVQLAGGDEQFF
TRBV28	TRBD2	many	TRBJ2-1	TGTGCCAGTTGCTCGCTAGCGGGGTACAATGAGCAGTTCTTC	CASCSLAGYNEQFF
TRBV18	-	-	TRBJ1-1	TGTGCCAGCTCACCAGTAGAGAACACTGAAGCTTTCTTT	CASSPVENTEAFF
TRBV20-1	-	-	TRBJ1-1	TGCAGTGCTCCGAGGGACGGCGTGAACACTGAAGCTTTCTTT	CSAPRDGVNTEAFF
TRBV28	-	many	TRBJ2-5	TGTGCCAGCAGTTTATCCGGGACCCCAGAGACCCAGTACTTC	CASSLSGTPETQYF
TRBV27	-	-	TRBJ2-7	TGTGCCAGGGCCTACGAGCAGTACTTC	CARAYEQYF
TRBV6-5	-	many	TRBJ1-1	TGTGCCAGCAGTTACGTTCCGGGGGCTGAAGCTTTCTTT	CASSYVPGAEAFF
TRBV3-2	-	many	TRBJ2-3	TGTGCCAGCAGCCAGGATAGCGGAACAGGAGGGGATACGCAGTATTTT	CASSQDSGTGGDTQYF
TRBV3-1	-	many	TRBJ2-2	TGTGCCAGCAGCCCGTGGGGGCGTACCGGGGAGCTGTTTTTT	CASSPWGRTGELFF
TRBV28	TRBD2	many	TRBJ2-1	TGTGCCAGCAGCTATGGACTAGCGGGAGTGAATGAGCAGTTCTTC	CASSYGLAGVNEQFF
TRBV7-2	-	many	TRBJ1-2	TGTGCCAGCAGCCTTCAACCCCAGGGGCACGGCAATGGCTACACCTTC	CASSLQPQGHGNGYTF
TRBV6-5	TRBD2	-	TRBJ2-6	TGTGCCAGCAGTTACTCGGGACTAGCGGGTGCTGGGGCCAACGTCCTGACTTTC	CASSYSGLAGAGANVLTF
TRBV12-3/TRBV12-4	-	many	TRBJ1-4	TGTGCCAGCAGCCGTTTCATGGGGATAGAAAAACTGTTTTTT	CASSRFMGIEKLFF
TRBV4-1	TRBD1	many	TRBJ2-5	TGCGCCAGCAGCCGCCTAGGGACAGTTGAGACCCAGTACTTC	CASSRLGTVETQYF
TRBV7-2	-	many	TRBJ1-2	TGTGCCAGCAGCTCGCTCGGGGAGGGCGTTGGTGGCTACACCTTC	CASSSLGEGVGGYTF
TRBV3-1	-	many	TRBJ2-7	TGTGCCAGCAGCCAACTGGGCAGCTCCTACGAGCAGTACTTC	CASSQLGSSYEQYF
TRBV10-3	-	-	TRBJ1-3	TGTGCCATCAGTGAGGGACGGGACTCTGGAAACACCATATATTTT	CAISEGRDSGNTIYF
TRBV6-1	-	many	TRBJ2-7	TGTGCCAGCAGTCTTTCCTGGACAGCCGCCTACGAGCAGTACTTC	CASSLSWTAAYEQYF